These 15 T cell receptor beta chains were all obtained from the same sample, sequenced in a study of early T cells in non-severe SARS-CoV-2 infection. One entry per CDR3 protein results from TCRdb running MiXCR on the 5' RACE reads. The table has some 89,000 distinct CDR3 sequences, approximately 10% seen once. The sequenced sample was whole blood, obtained at baseline. The source is an adult who was a healthcare worker with PCR-confirmed SARS-CoV-2 infection or an uninfected control (not recorded which).

This clonotype was recorded many times. The chain is built from TRBV12-3 or TRBV12-4 and TRBJ1-2; D is ambiguous. The CDR3 contains 14 residues. The CDR3 nucleotides read TGTGCAATAGCAATCCGGGGTAGATACTATGGCTACACCTTC. Translated, it gives CAIAIRGRYYGYTF.

This clonotype appeared a few times. The rearrangement links TRBV4-2 to TRBJ2-1, with D hard to call. The CDR3 consists of 12 residues. The V end lost 1 base, the J end lost 13 bases, and 11 bases lay between the germline ends. Germline-derived CDR1 and CDR2 are LGHNA and YNFKEQ. CDR3 nucleotide sequence: TGTGCCAGCAGCCAAGTGAGAATGAAACAGTTCTTC. It is translated as CASSQVRMKQFF.

The table lists this clonotype with a few counts. This chain connects TRBV21-1 to TRBJ2-3; TRBD1, the D gene given by the table, was not confirmed from the DNA. TRBV21-1 is labeled a pseudogene. The CDR3 extends over 18 amino acids. DNA for the CDR3: TGTGCCAGCAGCTCCGGGGGTGGGCCAGGGGAGAACACAGATACGCAGTATTTT. Translating it yields CASSSGGGPGENTDTQYF.

There are many counts of this clonotype. The V and J genes are TRBV19 and TRBJ1-2; 7 nucleotides line up with TRBD1. The ends lost 6 bases at V and 3 bases at J; junction bases unmatched: 10. The CDR3 length is 15 residues. Per germline, CDR1 LNHDA and CDR2 SQIVND (reference sequence). In nucleotides, the CDR3 is TGTGCCAGTAGAAGGACAGGACGAGTGGACTATGGCTACACCTTC. This codes for CASRRTGRVDYGYTF.

This clonotype occurred many times. The chain links TRBV20-1 to TRBJ1-6; possibly TRBD1 for D (5 bases). The CDR3 spans 15 residues. V shed 0 bases and J shed 7 bases, with 13 bases lying between them. CDR1 and CDR2 from the germline V gene are DFQATT and SNEGSKA (reference sequence). The CDR3 loop is CSARDSRGFNSPLHF. The CDR3 region has the DNA TGCAGTGCTAGAGATTCCCGGGGCTTCAATTCACCCCTCCACTTT.

The rearrangement uses TRBV6-5 and TRBJ1-6; D is unresolved. CDR3 length: 18 residues. The V gene's germline CDR1 is MNHEY and CDR2 SVGAGI. V lost 0 bases and J lost 4, with 16 bases in between. The CDR3 DNA sequence: TGTGCCAGCAGTTACTCCCCCGACAAGGGAGGGTATAATTCACCCCTCCACTTT. Its translation: CASSYSPDKGGYNSPLHF.

This clonotype was counted ten times or more. The genes are TRBV7-3 and TRBJ2-3, with a weak D call TRBD1 (6 bases). The V gene lost 4 bases and the J gene lost 3 bases, with 11 bases spanning the gap. CDR3 size: 14 residues. Germline loops: CDR1 SGHTA, CDR2 FQGTGA. This CDR3 reads CASSSGTNTDTQYF. The DNA of the CDR3 is TGTGCCAGCAGCTCCGGGACAAATACAGATACGCAGTATTTT. Full variable domain (outside the CDR3, taken from reference TRBV7-3 and TRBJ2-3): GAGVSQTPSNKVTEKGKYVELRCDPISGHTALYWYRQSLGQGPEFLIYFQGTGAADDSGLPNDRFFAVRPEGSVSTLKIQRTERGDSAVYLCASSSGTNTDTQYFGPGTRLTVL.

This clonotype was found many times. The V call is TRBV7-6, the J call TRBJ1-5; maybe TRBD1 (5 bases). The CDR3 covers 16 residues. V was pared by 1 base and J by 1 base, with 11 bases between. Germline lookup yields CDR1 SGHVS and CDR2 FNYEAQ. CDR3 coding DNA: TGTGCCAGCAGCTTAGGGGGCTCGGGGAGCAATCAGCCCCAGCATTTT. This encodes CASSLGGSGSNQPQHF. The whole variable domain, filled in from reference TRBV7-6 and TRBJ1-5, reads GAGVSQSPRYKVTKRGQDVALRCDPISGHVSLYWYRQALGQGPEFLTYFNYEAQQDKSGLPNDRFSAERPEGSISTLTIQRTEQRDSAMYRCASSLGGSGSNQPQHFGDGTRLSIL.

The chain recombines TRBV3-1 with TRBJ2-7, with D tentatively TRBD1 (6 bases). Between the trimmed V and J ends, which lost 4 bases and 2 bases, there was a span of 15 bases. Germline lookup yields CDR1 LGHDT and CDR2 YNNKEL (reference sequence). The CDR3 contains 15 residues. Written as DNA, the CDR3 is TGTGCCAGCAGCCTGACAACGGGACAACCCTACGAGCAGTACTTC. It encodes CASSLTTGQPYEQYF.

The chain links TRBV5-5 to TRBJ2-1, with unresolved D. V lost 7 bases and J 10 bases, leaving 18 bases between the germline ends. Germline V gene sequence: CDR1 SGHKS, CDR2 YYEKEE (reference sequence). The CDR3 loop spans 13 amino acids. This CDR3 is CASGYYAVGEQFF. As DNA, the CDR3 is TGTGCCAGCGGATACTACGCCGTAGGAGAGCAGTTCTTC.

This clonotype was counted ten times or more. The chain uses TRBV7-2 and TRBJ2-3; 13 nucleotides line up with TRBD2. The CDR3 length is 16 residues. The germline CDR1 and CDR2 sequences are SGHTA and FQGNSA. V was clipped by 10 bases and J by 3 bases; unmatched bases: 10. The CDR3 protein is CATGSRTSGSTDTQYF. CDR3 nucleotide sequence: TGTGCCACTGGGAGTCGGACTAGCGGGAGTACAGATACGCAGTATTTT.

Many counts were recorded for this clonotype. The CDR3 region has the DNA TGTGCCAGTAGTACCCTACTGGCAGATACGCAGTATTTT. It encodes CASSTLLADTQYF. The chain joins TRBV19 to TRBJ2-3; the D is unclear. The V gene's germline CDR1 is LNHDA and CDR2 SQIVND (reference sequence). Trimming removed 4 bases at V and 4 bases at J, with 9 bases between. The CDR3 runs to 13 residues. Based on the CDR3 plus reference TRBV19 and TRBJ2-3, the full variable domain is DGGITQSPKYLFRKEGQNVTLSCEQNLNHDAMYWYRQDPGQGLRLIYYSQIVNDFQKGDIAEGYSVSREKKESFPLTVTSAQKNPTAFYLCASSTLLADTQYFGPGTRLTVL.

V usage is TRBV6-6 and J usage is TRBJ2-7; D is possibly TRBD2 (5 bases). Trimming stripped 0 bases from V and 5 bases from J, with 11 bases between. CDR1 is MNHNY, CDR2 SVGAGI, per germline (reference sequence). The CDR3 is made up of 14 amino acids. The CDR3 loop is CASSYSSGGNEQYF. As DNA, the CDR3 is TGTGCCAGCAGTTACTCGAGCGGTGGTAACGAGCAGTACTTC.

This clonotype was observed a handful of times. The chain carries TRBV7-6 and TRBJ1-1; D remains ambiguous. Looked up from germline, CDR1 is SGHVS and CDR2 is FNYEAQ. The CDR3 spans 18 residues. V shed 3 bases and J shed 0 bases, with 20 bases lying between them. The CDR3 coding sequence is TGTGCCAGCAGCTTCGAGGCAGGAGGCCTAAATATGAACACTGAAGCTTTCTTT. This gives the protein CASSFEAGGLNMNTEAFF.

The chain couples TRBV5-1 to TRBJ2-3, with 9 bases matching TRBD1. CDR3 length equals 15 residues. J gave up 4 bases and V 4 bases, and 7 bases lay outside the gene matches. In germline, CDR1 is SGHRS, CDR2 YFSETQ. The CDR3 nucleotides are TGCGCCAGCAGCAAGGACAGGGGAATGGCAGATACGCAGTATTTT. Amino acid sequence: CASSKDRGMADTQYF.